One sample yielded the 31 T cell receptor beta chains listed below, sequenced in a study of CD8 T cells in Susac syndrome. It was with random hexamers that about 0.45 to 1 ug RNA was reverse transcribed. TCRdb ran MiXCR on the immunoSEQ multiplex PCR reads and lists one entry per CDR3 protein. The sample holds about 52,000 distinct CDR3 sequences, 93% seen once. Sequencing input: CD8+ T cells from PBMCs. These receptors were taken from a human donor with multiple sclerosis.

The chain links TRBV4-1 to TRBJ2-5, with 7 bases matching TRBD2. This CDR3 spans 14 amino acids. CDR1 is MGHRA and CDR2 is YSYEKL in the germline V gene. V lost 3 bases and J lost 9; bases outside the gene matches: 10. CDR3 in amino acids: CASSHGGGRRAQYF. The CDR3 bases are TGCGCCAGCAGCCACGGCGGGGGACGTCGGGCCCAGTACTTC.

The V call is TRBV6-2 or TRBV6-3, the J call TRBJ2-1, with TRBD2 matching 10 bases. The length of the CDR3 is 16 residues. V was clipped by 2 bases and J by 8 bases; unmatched bases: 9. CDR1 is MNHEY and CDR2 is SVGEGT in the germline V gene. The CDR3 DNA sequence: TGTGCCAGCAGTTACCCCGAGCGGGGGGGCGGGTATGAGCAGTTCTTC. Amino acids: CASSYPERGGGYEQFF.

The chain has TRBV9 and TRBJ2-5; TRBD2 matches 13 bases. Germline V CDR1 and CDR2: SGDLS, YYNGEE. V dropped 2 bases and J dropped 3; count of bases not matched to a gene: 1. The CDR3 sequence is 15 residues long. CDR3 coding DNA: TGTGCCAGCAGCGTCGGGACTAGCGGGGAAGAGACCCAGTACTTC. Its protein is CASSVGTSGEETQYF. The whole variable domain, remainder taken from reference TRBV9 and TRBJ2-5, is DSGVTQTPKHLITATGQRVTLRCSPRSGDLSVYWYQQSLDQGLQFLIQYYNGEERAKGNILERFSAQQFPDLHSELNLSSLELGDSALYFCASSVGTSGEETQYFGPGTRLLVL.

This chain uses TRBV29-1 with TRBJ2-3; 7 nucleotides match TRBD2. The CDR3 runs to 15 residues. Per the germline V gene, CDR1 is SQVTM and CDR2 is ANQGSEA. V was pared by 4 bases and J by 2 bases, with 9 bases of the junction left unmatched. The CDR3 sequence is CSVVTRGEITDTQYF. CDR3 DNA: TGCAGCGTTGTAACCCGGGGGGAAATCACAGATACGCAGTATTTT.

The chain has TRBV3-1 and TRBJ1-5, with 8 bases fitting TRBD1. With V trimmed by 0 bases and J by 6 bases, 7 bases remained unmatched. From germline, CDR1 is LGHDT and CDR2 YNNKEL (reference sequence). The CDR3 spans 16 residues. Written as DNA, the CDR3 is TGTGCCAGCAGCCAAGAAGCCAGGGGGCTCGTTCAGCCCCAGCATTTT. Its protein is CASSQEARGLVQPQHF.

This clonotype was recorded only once. V and J are TRBV29-1 and TRBJ1-1; D perhaps matches TRBD1 (6 bases). Germline CDR1 reads SQVTM; CDR2 reads ANQGSEA. V lost 7 bases to trimming and J lost 1 base, with 13 bases between them. The length of the CDR3 is 13 residues. This CDR3 is CSAKGGANTEAFF. The CDR3 nucleotides are TGCAGCGCTAAGGGGGGGGCGAACACTGAAGCTTTCTTT.

This sequence joins TRBV12-5 and TRBJ2-5, with D hard to call. V shed 9 bases and J shed 1 base, with 15 bases lying between them. The CDR3 runs to 14 residues. Germline V lookup: CDR1 LGHNT, CDR2 FRNRAP. The CDR3: CASVPSRSQETQYF. The CDR3 coding sequence is TGTGCTAGCGTACCTTCACGGTCCCAAGAGACCCAGTACTTC.

This sequence joins TRBV15 and TRBJ1-1, with a weak D call TRBD1 (5 bases). Germline CDR1 is LNHNV and CDR2 is YYDKDF (reference sequence). With 9 bases removed from V and 3 bases from J, the gap between germline ends came to 17 bases. This CDR3 is 14 amino acids long. CDR3 protein: CATWAGSGYTEAFF. The CDR3 DNA sequence: TGTGCCACTTGGGCAGGGTCTGGGTACACTGAAGCTTTCTTT.

The chain uses TRBV19 and TRBJ1-5; no reliable D call. The CDR3 extends over 16 amino acids. Germline V gene sequence: CDR1 LNHDA, CDR2 SQIVND (reference sequence). Deletions cut 0 bases from V and 0 bases from J, with 9 bases between. The DNA of the CDR3 is TGTGCCAGTAGTATAGATCGAACAGATAGCAATCAGCCCCAGCATTTT. Protein product: CASSIDRTDSNQPQHF.

The J gene is TRBJ2-1, the V gene TRBV7-9; TRBD1 aligns across 9 bases. V shed 4 bases and J 12 bases; nucleotides not matched to a gene: 13. There are 15 residues in the CDR3. CDR1 is SEHNR, CDR2 FQNEAQ, per germline (reference sequence). CDR3 coding DNA: TGTGCCAGCAGCTCTAGGACAGGGGAGGGGTTTTGGCAGTTCTTC. Its translation is CASSSRTGEGFWQFF.

The chain carries TRBV27 and TRBJ1-6, with a possible D match to TRBD1 (6 bases). The V and J ends lost 3 bases and 9 bases respectively, with 15 bases between them. Per the germline V gene, CDR1 is MNHEY and CDR2 is SMNVEV (reference sequence). The CDR3 is made up of 15 amino acids. The CDR3 sequence is CASSLQVEGGSPLHF. The CDR3 bases are TGTGCCAGCAGTTTGCAGGTTGAGGGGGGTTCACCCCTCCACTTT.

The rearrangement joins TRBV28 to TRBJ1-1; D is undetermined. CDR3 length: 15 residues. Per the germline V gene, CDR1 is MDHEN and CDR2 is SYDVKM. Trimming removed 5 bases from V and 8 bases from J, with 21 bases in between. The CDR3 bases are TGTGCCAGCAGTCCACCTCCTGCAGGATACAACGAAGCTTTCTTT. It translates to CASSPPPAGYNEAFF.

The rearrangement joins TRBV7-9 to TRBJ2-2; D tentatively reads TRBD1 or TRBD2 (6 bases each). Germline CDR1 SEHNR, CDR2 FQNEAQ (reference sequence). The CDR3 totals 19 residues. V was shortened by 4 bases and J by 0 bases, with 21 bases between the two germline ends. CDR3 sequence: CASSSFGGQQDTNTGELFF. The DNA for the CDR3 is TGTGCCAGCAGCTCCTTCGGGGGACAACAAGATACGAACACCGGGGAGCTGTTTTTT.

The V gene is TRBV3-1, the J gene TRBJ1-5, with D unresolved. This CDR3 region has 16 residues. V was trimmed by 0 bases and J by 1 base, leaving 10 bases between them. Looked up from germline, CDR1 is LGHDT and CDR2 is YNNKEL (reference sequence). For the CDR3, the DNA is TGTGCCAGCAGCCAAGATCCGGGTTGGAGCAATCAGCCCCAGCATTTT. This sequence encodes CASSQDPGWSNQPQHF.

The CDR3 DNA follows: TGTGCCAGCAGCCGGACAAAGAGCGAGCAGTACTTC. Translating it yields CASSRTKSEQYF. This chain joins TRBV7-9 and TRBJ2-7; a weak D match, TRBD1 (5 bases). The germline gives CDR1 SEHNR, CDR2 FQNEAQ (reference sequence). V lost 5 bases to trimming and J lost 6 bases, with 11 bases between them. The CDR3 is 12 amino acids.

The chain is built from TRBV2 and TRBJ1-5, with 8 bases lining up with TRBD1. The germline V gene has CDR1 SNHLY and CDR2 FYNNEI. This CDR3 has 14 residues. V shed 8 bases, J shed 5 bases, and the junction held 8 bases outside the gene matches. In nucleotides, the CDR3 is TGTGCCAGCTCAGGTGGACAGGGAGATCAGCCCCAGCATTTT. This translates into CASSGGQGDQPQHF.

DNA for the CDR3: TGTGCCAGCAGCGTGACAGGTTTAGATACGCAGTATTTT. Its translation is CASSVTGLDTQYF. This chain joins TRBV7-2 and TRBJ2-3; maybe TRBD1 (6 bases). Trimming removed 5 bases from V and 5 bases from J, with 11 bases in between. Germline CDR1 is SGHTA and CDR2 is FQGNSA. The CDR3 covers 13 residues. Filled out from reference TRBV7-2 and TRBJ2-3, the complete variable domain reads GAGVSQSPSNKVTEKGKDVELRCDPISGHTALYWYRQSLGQGLEFLIYFQGNSAPDKSGLPSDRFSAERTGGSVSTLTIQRTQQEDSAVYLCASSVTGLDTQYFGPGTRLTVL.

The J gene is TRBJ1-4, the V gene TRBV5-1, with unresolved D. Germline CDR1 and CDR2: SGHRS and YFSETQ. This CDR3 is built from 16 residues. V dropped 2 bases and J dropped 5 bases, with 16 bases sitting between them. The CDR3, as DNA: TGCGCCAGCAGCTTCGGTCCTGCGGCGGCGAATGAAAAACTGTTTTTT. This sequence encodes CASSFGPAAANEKLFF.

The chain links TRBV29-1 to TRBJ2-3, with 7 bases that match TRBD1. The CDR3 spans 13 residues. Trimming took 3 bases from V and 2 from J; bases not matched to a gene: 2. CDR1 and CDR2 (germline): SQVTM, ANQGSEA. The CDR3 loop is CSVEGQNTDTQYF. The CDR3 DNA sequence: TGCAGCGTTGAGGGACAGAACACAGATACGCAGTATTTT.

V is TRBV2 and J is TRBJ2-5, with D possibly being TRBD2 (7 bases). This CDR3 contains 14 residues. CDR1 and CDR2 (germline): SNHLY, FYNNEI. Trimming cost V 5 bases and J 7 bases, with 17 bases left between them. The chain's CDR3 is CASSPGGQSGTQYF. CDR3 coding DNA: TGTGCCAGCAGTCCGGGGGGCCAGTCAGGGACCCAGTACTTC.

The chain employs TRBV27 and TRBJ2-1; unclear D gene. Germline V gene data show CDR1 as MNHEY and CDR2 as SMNVEV (reference sequence). V lost 0 bases to trimming and J lost 3 bases, with 3 bases between them. The CDR3 has 13 residues. CDR3 DNA sequence: TGTGCCAGCAGTTTATCGATCTACAATGAGCAGTTCTTC. Its translation: CASSLSIYNEQFF.

The chain recombines TRBV23-1 with TRBJ2-7; D is perhaps TRBD1 or TRBD2 (7 bases each). TRBV23-1 is labeled an ORF, and its function is uncertain. The length of the CDR3 is 20 residues. The V end lost 6 bases, the J end lost 3 bases, and 33 bases lay between the germline ends. CDR3 protein: CASRGEGASPDWRELYEQYF. CDR3 bases: TGCGCCAGCAGGGGGGAGGGGGCCTCTCCGGACTGGAGGGAACTCTACGAGCAGTACTTC.

The rearrangement joins TRBV7-9 to TRBJ1-3; the D is unclear. Deletions cut 1 base from V and 1 base from J, with 8 bases between. This CDR3 is 15 amino acids long. CDR1 is SEHNR and CDR2 is FQNEAQ in the germline V gene (reference sequence). CDR3: CASSLVPESGNTIYF. Here the CDR3 DNA reads TGTGCCAGCAGCTTAGTTCCGGAGTCTGGAAACACCATATATTTT.

V gene TRBV27 combines with J gene TRBJ2-3; 9 nucleotides align to TRBD2. After removal of 5 bases from V and 2 bases from J, the junction contained 8 bases not matched to a gene. CDR1 and CDR2 from the germline V gene are MNHEY and SMNVEV (reference sequence). The length of the CDR3 is 16 residues. The CDR3 sequence: CASSPSTSGFTDTQYF. The CDR3 DNA reads TGTGCCAGCAGTCCGTCGACTAGCGGATTCACAGATACGCAGTATTTT.

This rearrangement joins TRBV27 to TRBJ1-5; D perhaps matches TRBD1 (6 bases). The germline V and J ends were trimmed by 6 bases and 6 bases, with 21 bases remaining between them. CDR3 length: 16 amino acids. Germline V CDR1 and CDR2: MNHEY, SMNVEV (reference sequence). CDR3 in amino acids: CASSTLDRTPGQPQHF. The CDR3 coding sequence is TGTGCCAGCAGCACCCTCGACAGGACCCCCGGTCAGCCCCAGCATTTT.

The chain recombines TRBV5-6 with TRBJ1-5; tentative D call: TRBD1 (6 bases). CDR1 SGHDT and CDR2 YYEEEE come from the germline V gene. The V and J ends lost 3 bases and 9 bases respectively, with 16 bases between them. The CDR3 runs to 14 residues. The CDR3 DNA reads as TGTGCCAGCAGCTGGGGGGCCGACCGGGGGCCCCAGCATTTT. Protein: CASSWGADRGPQHF.

The V gene is TRBV2, the J gene TRBJ1-5; no firm D call. CDR3 length: 15 amino acids. The germline V and J ends were trimmed by 0 bases and 8 bases, with 14 bases remaining between them. Germline V gene data show CDR1 as SNHLY and CDR2 as FYNNEI. Written as DNA, the CDR3 is TGTGCCAGCAGTGAAGCGCCCGAAGGCCGGGAGCCCCAGCATTTT. This sequence encodes CASSEAPEGREPQHF.

V gene TRBV4-1 combines with J gene TRBJ1-2, with 10 bases lining up with TRBD1. Trimming removed 2 bases from V and 7 bases from J; junction bases left unmatched: 7. The V gene's germline CDR1 is MGHRA and CDR2 YSYEKL. The CDR3 spans 15 residues. The DNA of the CDR3 is TGCGCCAGCAGCCAACCCCTGACAGGGGGCAGTGGCTACACCTTC. Translating it yields CASSQPLTGGSGYTF.

The chain employs TRBV4-3 and TRBJ2-1; no clear D. V dropped 1 base and J dropped 6 bases, with 4 bases sitting between them. Germline assignment: CDR1 LGHNA and CDR2 YSLEER. This CDR3 comprises 12 residues. CDR3 nucleotides: TGCGCCAGCAGCCAAGTGGGCAATGAGCAGTTCTTC. This encodes CASSQVGNEQFF.

The gene calls are TRBV20-1 and TRBJ1-3; D call uncertain. From germline, CDR1 is DFQATT and CDR2 SNEGSKA (reference sequence). The V gene lost 0 bases and the J gene lost 4 bases, with 19 bases spanning the gap. The CDR3 has 17 amino acids. The CDR3 is CSARDFTAQETGNTIYF. The CDR3 DNA follows: TGCAGTGCTAGAGATTTCACCGCCCAGGAAACAGGAAACACCATATATTTT.

V gene TRBV19 combines with J gene TRBJ1-4; TRBD1 agrees at 7 bases. The CDR3 extends over 15 amino acids. Losses at the gene ends were 5 bases for V and 8 bases for J; bases not matched to a gene: 11. Germline V gene sequence: CDR1 LNHDA, CDR2 SQIVND (reference sequence). The CDR3 sequence: CASSLPRDSGEKLFF. CDR3 bases: TGTGCCAGTAGTTTACCACGGGACAGTGGGGAAAAACTGTTTTTT.